The TCR beta chain described here comes from a study of graft-versus-host responses after intestinal transplantation. Study outcomes and limitations: Early post-transplant HvG declines tracked with peak circulating GvH clone levels.

This CDR3 is 18 amino acids long. V lost 1 base, J lost 3 bases, and 17 bases lay in between. Germline V gene data show CDR1 as SGHNT and CDR2 as YYREEE (reference sequence). Sequenced by immunoSEQ multiplex PCR; TCRdb stores in-frame clones only, minus some. The sample has about 39,000 clones, approximately 95% seen once. A note on this clone: Antigen: not known.

The sequenced sample was PBMCs, obtained 700 to 850 days after intestinal transplantation. V usage is TRBV5-4 and J usage is TRBJ2-6; D unresolved. The TCR comes from a human patient who received an intestinal transplant, so some T cells may come from the graft donor. The CDR3 sequence: CASSLRRDSGLGANVLTF. CDR3 in DNA: TGTGCCAGCAGCTTGAGGAGAGACTCGGGCCTTGGGGCCAACGTCCTGACTTTC.